This section outlines one TCR beta chain sequence together with its context. Its cognate antigen is unknown. Germline loops: CDR1 SQVTM, CDR2 ANQGSEA. The CDR3 has 14 residues. V was clipped by 1 base and J by 2 bases, with 11 bases between them. Primers for the PCR totalled 60 Vbeta and 13 Jbeta. TCRdb's table, derived via immunoSEQ multiplex PCR, lists solely in-frame clones and lacks some. Of 150,000 to 200,000 clones listed, around 83% were seen once; the top ten hold 1.5% to 2%. The source of the sample is a study of cytomegalovirus exposure and HLA in healthy donors. Study as a whole: Earlier sequencing of some 170 million T cells yielded nearly 120 million unique TCR beta sequences. Study-wide results and limits: Some public TCRs appeared in many individuals, while most sequences were rare. A later analysis linked a missense DCLRE1C variant to TCR beta V- and J-gene trimming. TCR beta chains associated with HLA were, in a later analysis, more clonally expanded than equally common others.

What was sequenced was PBMCs. The clonotype originates from a woman aged 18-29 years in good health and CMV-seronegative. The chain uses TRBV29-1 and TRBJ1-1, with D perhaps TRBD1 (5 bases). The CDR3 bases are TGCAGCGTTGAAGTTAGGGGTATTAACACTGAAGCTTTCTTT. Amino acids: CSVEVRGINTEAFF. Full variable domain (rest looked up from reference TRBV29-1 and TRBJ1-1): SAVISQKPSRDICQRGTSLTIQCQVDSQVTMMFWYRQQPGQSLTLIATANQGSEATYESGFVIDKFPISRPNLTFSTLTVSNMSPEDSSIYLCSVEVRGINTEAFFGQGTRLTVV.